These 27 T cell receptor beta chains share one sample of origin, sequenced in a study of OX40 agonist ivuxolimab in advanced cancers. Only in-frame clones appear in the TCRdb table, and some are missing; sequencing was by immunoSEQ multiplex PCR. The sample records some 94,000 clones, roughly nine tenths being singletons. This specimen consisted of CD4+ or CD8+ T cells sorted from blood, obtained in a trial of the OX40 agonist ivuxolimab. These receptor sequences come from an adult with an advanced solid tumor such as melanoma, head and neck, liver or kidney cancer.

The V and J genes are TRBV10-1 and TRBJ1-6, with a possible D match to TRBD1 (5 bases). Germline loops: CDR1 WNHNN, CDR2 SYGVQD (reference sequence). There are 14 residues in the CDR3. Trimming stripped 5 bases from V and 7 bases from J, with 12 bases between. Here the CDR3 DNA reads TGCGCCAGCAGTAAAGGCAGGGAGAATTCACCCCTCCACTTT. It yields the protein CASSKGRENSPLHF.

In its sample, this clone was seen once. The genes are TRBV23-1 and TRBJ1-1; D may be TRBD1 (5 bases). TRBV23-1 is an open reading frame whose function is uncertain. V dropped 0 bases and J dropped 3 bases, with 14 bases sitting between them. This CDR3 has 16 residues. CDR3 sequence (DNA): TGCGCCAGCAGTCAATCCCCCCGGGCGGGGGACACTGAAGCTTTCTTT. Its translation is CASSQSPRAGDTEAFF.

The genes are TRBV25-1 and TRBJ1-2; 8 bases align to TRBD1. CDR3 size: 15 residues. Germline V CDR1 and CDR2: MGHDK, SYGVNS. The V segment lost 9 bases and the J segment 4 bases; nucleotides outside the gene matches: 13. The CDR3 sequence: CARAAATGDGYGYTF. CDR3 DNA sequence: TGTGCCAGAGCCGCCGCGACAGGGGATGGCTATGGCTACACCTTC.

The V gene is TRBV4-1, the J gene TRBJ2-4; D uncertain. The V and J ends lost 1 base and 0 bases respectively, with 4 bases between them. Germline V CDR1 and CDR2: MGHRA, YSYEKL. This CDR3 contains 14 residues. CDR3 bases: TGCGCCAGCAGCCAAGGCCTAGCCAAAAACATTCAGTACTTC. Residues: CASSQGLAKNIQYF.

This rearrangement joins TRBV4-1 to TRBJ1-2, with a weak D call TRBD1 (5 bases). The CDR3 runs 15 residues. The V end lost 0 bases, the J end lost 6 bases, and 14 bases lay between the germline ends. CDR1 MGHRA and CDR2 YSYEKL come from the germline V gene. The CDR3 protein is CASSQDRGRDDGYTF. In DNA, the CDR3 is TGCGCCAGCAGCCAAGATCGGGGCAGGGACGATGGCTACACCTTC.

This rearrangement joins TRBV5-6 to TRBJ2-5; perhaps D is TRBD1 or TRBD2 (5 bases each). The germline V and J ends were trimmed by 2 bases and 5 bases, with 19 bases remaining between them. This CDR3 has 16 residues. Per the germline V gene, CDR1 is SGHDT and CDR2 is YYEEEE. The CDR3 region is CASSFGEGRVGETQYF. In DNA form, the CDR3 reads TGTGCCAGCAGCTTTGGTGAGGGGCGCGTAGGGGAGACCCAGTACTTC.

The genes are TRBV2 and TRBJ2-7, with D hard to call. Per the germline V gene, CDR1 is SNHLY and CDR2 is FYNNEI. The CDR3 is 11 amino acids. The V gene lost 3 bases and the J gene lost 13 bases, with 13 bases spanning the gap. The DNA of the CDR3 is TGTGCCAGCAGTGAGAGAGAGCGCGGATACTTC. Translating it yields CASSERERGYF.

The J gene is TRBJ2-5, the V gene TRBV4-1, with D unclear. Germline V CDR1 and CDR2: MGHRA, YSYEKL. Trimming stripped 4 bases from V and 4 bases from J, with 10 bases between. The CDR3 extends over 13 amino acids. The CDR3 DNA is TGCGCCAGCAGCCTAAGAACTACAGAGACCCAGTACTTC. It translates to CASSLRTTETQYF.

The V gene is TRBV27, the J gene TRBJ1-1, with D possibly being TRBD1 (5 bases). CDR3 length equals 14 residues. Germline V CDR1 and CDR2: MNHEY, SMNVEV (reference sequence). V was trimmed by 6 bases and J by 1 base, leaving 12 bases between them. The CDR3 region has the DNA TGTGCCAGCAGCGCAGGGTGGGCGAACACTGAAGCTTTCTTT. It yields the protein CASSAGWANTEAFF.

Only a few counts were recorded for this clone. This chain connects TRBV6-1 to TRBJ2-7; D gene unclear. Germline V CDR1 and CDR2: MNHNS, SASEGT. The V end was cut by 4 bases, the J end by 3 bases, with 13 bases between. CDR3 length: 14 amino acids. The DNA of the CDR3 is TGTGCCAGCAGTGCTTTTCGAGTTGGCTACGAGCAGTACTTC. It is translated as CASSAFRVGYEQYF.

This clone came up once. The V gene is TRBV11-2, the J gene TRBJ2-5, with 10 bases identical to TRBD2. The V gene's germline CDR1 is SGHAT and CDR2 FQNNGV. The V segment lost 0 bases and the J segment 5 bases; nucleotides outside the gene matches: 12. There are 18 residues in the CDR3. The CDR3 is CASSLDHRGAGGPETQYF. The CDR3 DNA reads as TGTGCCAGCAGCTTAGATCATCGGGGAGCGGGGGGGCCGGAGACCCAGTACTTC.

This clone appeared once. V usage is TRBV19 and J usage is TRBJ2-1; 8 bases align to TRBD1. The V segment lost 4 bases and the J segment 3 bases; nucleotides outside the gene matches: 8. Germline V gene lookup returns CDR1 LNHDA and CDR2 SQIVND (reference sequence). The CDR3 extends over 16 amino acids. CDR3 DNA: TGTGCCAGTAGTAGGCGGACAGGGAACTTCTACAATGAGCAGTTCTTC. Amino acid sequence: CASSRRTGNFYNEQFF.

This sequence joins TRBV6-5 and TRBJ1-5; 7 bases match TRBD1. The CDR3 extends over 15 amino acids. V lost 8 bases and J lost 0; bases outside the gene matches: 7. Germline V gene sequence: CDR1 MNHEY, CDR2 SVGAGI. The chain's CDR3 is CASRVGTDSNQPQHF. DNA for the CDR3: TGTGCCAGCCGTGTCGGGACAGATAGCAATCAGCCCCAGCATTTT.

The CDR3 bases are TGTGCCAGCAGCGTAGATGAGGGTATCTCCTACGAGCAGTACTTC. Protein sequence: CASSVDEGISYEQYF. V and J are TRBV9 and TRBJ2-7; D possibly corresponds to TRBD2 (5 bases). CDR3 length: 15 residues. Trimming took off 0 bases at V and 0 bases at J, with 10 bases between the two ends. Germline V gene lookup returns CDR1 SGDLS and CDR2 YYNGEE.

This rearrangement joins TRBV30 to TRBJ1-5; TRBD1 might be the D (5 bases). With 1 base removed from V and 3 bases from J, the gap between germline ends came to 10 bases. CDR3 length: 14 amino acids. From germline, CDR1 is GTSNPN and CDR2 SVGIG (reference sequence). CDR3 sequence: CAWSGGGYNQPQHF. The CDR3 DNA follows: TGTGCCTGGAGTGGGGGGGGATACAATCAGCCCCAGCATTTT.

This chain uses TRBV10-2 with TRBJ2-2, with 8 bases aligning to TRBD1. Germline V gene lookup returns CDR1 WSHSY and CDR2 SAAADI. J was trimmed by 7 bases and V by 8 bases; bases with no gene match: 3. The CDR3 length is 12 residues. The CDR3 protein is CASYRGDGELFF. CDR3 nucleotides: TGCGCCAGCTACAGGGGGGACGGGGAGCTGTTTTTT.

This clone has only one observation. This sequence joins TRBV27 and TRBJ2-2; D possibly corresponds to TRBD1 (5 bases). Looked up from germline, CDR1 is MNHEY and CDR2 is SMNVEV (reference sequence). With 2 bases removed from V and 1 base from J, the gap between germline ends came to 8 bases. The CDR3 contains 15 residues. The CDR3 spells CASSLRQGNTGELFF. The CDR3, as DNA: TGTGCCAGCAGTTTAAGGCAGGGGAACACCGGGGAGCTGTTTTTT.

The chain uses TRBV7-9 and TRBJ2-7; TRBD1 matches at 7 bases. After removal of 7 bases from V and 7 bases from J, the junction contained 16 bases not matched to a gene. Per germline, CDR1 SEHNR and CDR2 FQNEAQ (reference sequence). CDR3 size: 15 residues. Written as DNA, the CDR3 is TGTGCCAGCACCGAACCCCGGGCAGGGGGTGGGGAGCAGTACTTC. This translates into CASTEPRAGGGEQYF.

This chain links TRBV6-5 with TRBJ1-1, with D possibly being TRBD1 (6 bases). Trimming left V 8 bases short and J 1 base short, with 8 bases between. The CDR3 consists of 12 residues. Germline values: CDR1 MNHEY, CDR2 SVGAGI. DNA for the CDR3: TGTGCCAGCTCACAGGGGAACACTGAAGCTTTCTTT. Translating it yields CASSQGNTEAFF.

The V gene is TRBV27, the J gene TRBJ2-7; D is perhaps TRBD2 (6 bases). V gave up 4 bases and J gave up 7 bases, with 8 bases separating them. Germline CDR1 MNHEY, CDR2 SMNVEV (reference sequence). This CDR3 is 11 amino acids long. In DNA, the CDR3 is TGTGCCAGCAGTTCGGGGGATGAGCAGTACTTC. This codes for CASSSGDEQYF.

This clone appeared a few times. The chain carries TRBV29-1 and TRBJ1-1; possible D gene TRBD1, 5 bases. Germline V gene sequence: CDR1 SQVTM, CDR2 ANQGSEA. V dropped 7 bases and J dropped 1 base, with 10 bases sitting between them. The CDR3 contains 12 residues. CDR3: CSGGTGNTEAFF. The CDR3 DNA sequence: TGCAGCGGGGGGACGGGGAACACTGAAGCTTTCTTT.

The chain couples TRBV7-8 to TRBJ1-2; 7 bases match TRBD1. Trimming took 2 bases from V and 8 from J; bases not matched to a gene: 17. Germline CDR1 and CDR2: SGHVS and FQNEAQ. The CDR3 has 17 residues. Here the CDR3 DNA reads TGTGCCAGCAGCTTAAAGAGGAAACAGGGGCCCGAAAGGGGCTACACCTTC. Protein product: CASSLKRKQGPERGYTF.

The V and J genes are TRBV4-2 and TRBJ2-7, with 10 bases matching TRBD1. Losses at the gene ends were 0 bases for V and 6 bases for J; bases not matched to a gene: 5. The CDR3 is made up of 15 amino acids. Germline values: CDR1 LGHNA, CDR2 YNFKEQ. This CDR3 is CASSQDRGQGLEQYF. The CDR3 DNA reads TGTGCCAGCAGCCAAGATAGGGGACAGGGGCTCGAGCAGTACTTC.

The chain has TRBV5-6 and TRBJ1-3; no clear D gene. The germline gives CDR1 SGHDT, CDR2 YYEEEE. This CDR3 is 14 amino acids long. V lost 0 bases and J 6 bases, leaving 10 bases between the germline ends. CDR3 amino acids: CASSLGYGLNTIYF. CDR3 sequence (DNA): TGTGCCAGCAGCTTGGGGTACGGTCTAAACACCATATATTTT.

This rearrangement joins TRBV27 to TRBJ1-2; the D is unclear. This CDR3 comprises 16 residues. Germline CDR1 MNHEY, CDR2 SMNVEV (reference sequence). V gave up 2 bases and J gave up 1 base, with 14 bases separating them. This CDR3 is CASSLRSGLSNYGYTF. For the CDR3, the DNA is TGTGCCAGCAGTTTAAGATCTGGGCTGAGTAACTATGGCTACACCTTC.

This sequence joins TRBV4-1 and TRBJ2-1; D may be TRBD1 (6 bases). The germline gives CDR1 MGHRA, CDR2 YSYEKL. This CDR3 has 13 amino acids. V was shortened by 4 bases and J by 10 bases, with 14 bases between the two germline ends. The CDR3 here is CASSPRAQGEQFF. The CDR3 DNA reads TGCGCCAGCAGCCCCAGGGCCCAGGGGGAGCAGTTCTTC.

The V gene is TRBV4-1, the J gene TRBJ1-2; TRBD1 matches at 7 bases. Trimming cost V 2 bases and J 3 bases; bases outside gene matches: 9. The germline V gene has CDR1 MGHRA and CDR2 YSYEKL. The CDR3 sequence is 16 residues long. The CDR3 protein is CASSQTVDRVDYGYTF. The CDR3 DNA is TGCGCCAGCAGCCAAACAGTAGACAGGGTGGACTATGGCTACACCTTC.